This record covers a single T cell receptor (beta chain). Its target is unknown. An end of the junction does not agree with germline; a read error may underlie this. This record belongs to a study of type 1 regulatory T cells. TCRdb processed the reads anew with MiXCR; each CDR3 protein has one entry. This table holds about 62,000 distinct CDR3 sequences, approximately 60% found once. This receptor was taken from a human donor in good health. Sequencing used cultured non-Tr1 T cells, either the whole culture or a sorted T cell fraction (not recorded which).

The CDR3 coding sequence is TGTGCCACCCGACTGAACACAGATATGCAGTATTTT. Translating it yields CATRLNTDMQYF. The chain combines TRBV19 with TRBJ2-3; D is ambiguous. This CDR3 has 12 residues. The germline V gene has CDR1 LNHDA and CDR2 SQIVND (reference sequence).